This TCR beta chain was sequenced during a study of blood T cells in healthy people across ages. Collection of around 10 milliliters of peripheral blood was performed for each donor. The use of a sample-barcoded 5' primer and a J-beta primer mix characterized a second PCR of roughly 7 to 11 cycles. Each cDNA was tagged by a template-switch adaptor containing 12 random nucleotides. TCRdb itself ran the 5' RACE reads through MiXCR, one entry per CDR3 protein. The sample has over 550,000 distinct CDR3 sequences; 25% to 35% are singletons. This clonotype occurred a few times. Per the germline V gene, CDR1 is SGHDT and CDR2 is YYEEEE. The CDR3 totals 15 residues. With 5 bases removed from V and 5 bases from J, the gap between germline ends came to 19 bases.

The sequenced sample was blood. J is TRBJ1-1 and V is TRBV5-6; D may be TRBD1 (5 bases). The receptor was derived from a woman of 80 years or more in good health. This CDR3 reads CASSRPTSRGTEAFF. The CDR3 bases are TGTGCCAGCAGTCGGCCCACGTCGCGGGGGACTGAAGCTTTCTTT.